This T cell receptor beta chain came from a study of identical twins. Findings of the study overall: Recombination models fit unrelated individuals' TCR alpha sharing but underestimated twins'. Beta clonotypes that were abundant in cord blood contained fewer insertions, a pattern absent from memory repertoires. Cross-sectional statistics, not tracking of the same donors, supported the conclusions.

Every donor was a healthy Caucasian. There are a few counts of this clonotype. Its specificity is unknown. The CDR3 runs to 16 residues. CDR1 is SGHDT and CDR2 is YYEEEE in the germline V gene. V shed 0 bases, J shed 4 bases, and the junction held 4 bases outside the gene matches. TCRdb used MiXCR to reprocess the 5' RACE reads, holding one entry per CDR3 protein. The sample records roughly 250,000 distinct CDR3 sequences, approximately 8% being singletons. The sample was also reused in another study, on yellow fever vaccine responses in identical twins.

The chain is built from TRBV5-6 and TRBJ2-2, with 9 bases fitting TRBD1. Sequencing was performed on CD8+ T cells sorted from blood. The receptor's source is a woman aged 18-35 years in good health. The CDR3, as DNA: TGTGCCAGCAGCTTGGACGGACAGGGGTTCACCGGGGAGCTGTTTTTT. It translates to CASSLDGQGFTGELFF.